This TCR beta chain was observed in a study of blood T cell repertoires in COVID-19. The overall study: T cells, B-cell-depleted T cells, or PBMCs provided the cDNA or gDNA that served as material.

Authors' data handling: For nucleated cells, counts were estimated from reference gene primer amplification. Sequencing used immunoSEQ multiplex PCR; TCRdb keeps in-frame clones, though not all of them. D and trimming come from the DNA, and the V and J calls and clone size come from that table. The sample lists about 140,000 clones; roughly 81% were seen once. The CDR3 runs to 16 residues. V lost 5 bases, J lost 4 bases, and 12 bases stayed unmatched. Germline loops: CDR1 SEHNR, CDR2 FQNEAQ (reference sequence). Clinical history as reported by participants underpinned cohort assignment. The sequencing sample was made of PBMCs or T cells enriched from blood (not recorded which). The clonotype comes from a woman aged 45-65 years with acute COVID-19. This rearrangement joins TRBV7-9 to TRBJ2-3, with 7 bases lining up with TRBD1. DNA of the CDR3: TGTGCCAGCAGCCCCGCCGGCAGGGGGATCGCAGATACGCAGTATTTT. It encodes CASSPAGRGIADTQYF.